This T cell receptor (beta chain) was sequenced in a study of T-cell memory formation after mild COVID-19 (dated by TCRdb to the early 2020s). About the full investigation: TCR sequence clusters from the two donors were largely donor specific. In two donors, T-cell clones that expanded and contracted after mild COVID-19 were tracked by sequencing TCRalpha and TCRbeta repertoires over time. Two young, previously healthy adult volunteers made up the cohort, one male and one female.

PBMCs were isolated by Ficoll-Paque density gradient centrifugation. This clonotype was seen more than once but under ten times. The antigen it recognizes is unknown. No per-base quality is available; no much larger clone lies one base away. Between the V and J ends, shortened by 6 bases and 5 bases respectively, the junction contains 16 bases. CDR3 length: 15 amino acids, cysteine to phenylalanine. Only the CDR3 region is kept as DNA, spanning 45 bases read in frame from base 1. Reading the germline V gene (reference sequence) gives CDR1 LGHDT and CDR2 YNNKEL. What the study reported, not specific to this receptor: Contracting CD4+ clones were found mainly in CM and EM memory subsets, while CD8+ clones were enriched in EMRA. The second-wave clones that peaked on day 37 were not confirmed to be SARS-CoV-2 specific. The study included only a couple of mild cases, and larger cohorts that include severe cases with pre-infection samples were judged to be necessary. From day 15 to 85, contracting clones showed balanced CD4/CD8 phenotypes, whereas a second wave of clones that expanded from day 15 to 37 leaned towards CD4+. Some responding clones were detected in pre-infection memory, suggesting pre-existing cross-reactive memory T cells joined the SARS-CoV-2 response.

Sequencing instrument: Illumina NovaSeq 6000. TCRalpha and TCRbeta cDNA libraries were built by 5'RACE with constant-segment primers, adding sample barcodes and unique molecular identifiers. Trizol reagent was used to extract RNA from every sample. Amplification of the libraries took two PCR steps, and the second step added a second sample barcode plus Illumina TruSeq adapters. The libraries were sequenced on an Illumina NovaSeq using 2 x 150 bp paired-end reads. The authors processed their data as follows. With migec v1.2.7, reads were demultiplexed and then collapsed into UMI-guided consensus sequences. With mixcr v2.1.11, UMI consensuses were aligned to TRA and TRB V and J templates and assembled into clonotypes. Expanded or contracted clonotypes were those called significant by both edgeR and NoisET, with noise models trained on biological replicates. For edgeR calls, the cutoffs were a false discovery rate-adjusted p below 0.01 and a log2 fold-change threshold of 1. As an exploratory analysis of dynamics, max-normalized trajectories of the 1000 most abundant clonotypes were examined by PCA with hierarchical clustering. Separately sequenced CD4+ and CD8+ repertoires were used to assign the CD4 or CD8 phenotype of responding clones. TCRdb reprocessed the public reads (quality trimming at Q25 with fastp, clone calling with MiXCR) and kept in-frame beta chains. Under each unique CDR3 protein, matching rows form one entry showing the most common genes and DNA. The V and J calls were not made by the authors but by TCRdb's processing. For this sample the table gives about 350,000 distinct CDR3 sequences, of which about an eighth were detected only once. Approximately 21% of the sample comes from the top ten.

The sequencing sample was made of PBMCs or a T cell subset sorted from them (not recorded which). The sequence links TRBV3-1 to TRBJ1-4; TRBD1 could be the D gene, as 5 bases match. The clonotype originates from a man between 18 and 29 years old who had mild COVID-19 (a few samples of this study predate the infection). The sample titles of this study are shuffled in the database, so cell type and time point are left out; the donor was told from shared clones. At the DNA level, the sequence is TGTGCCAGCAGTCGCTTCGGGACGGCGAATGAAAAACTGTTTTTT. It encodes CASSRFGTANEKLFF.